The 27 T cell receptor beta chains below were found in one sample sequenced in a study of CD8+ T cells in alopecia areata. After isolation, RNA underwent reverse transcription to generate cDNA as the sequencing template. Sequencing used immunoSEQ multiplex PCR; TCRdb keeps in-frame clones, though not all of them. The top ten clones hold roughly 19% of a sample with just over 150,000 clones, around half of them seen once. The sequences come from CD8+ T cells sorted from blood, collected at week 0. The source of these receptors is a human donor with alopecia areata.

V usage is TRBV30 and J usage is TRBJ1-2, with 9 bases matching TRBD1. There are 14 residues in the CDR3. Trimming at V came to 5 bases and at J to 1 base, leaving 5 bases not matched to a gene. Germline values: CDR1 GTSNPN, CDR2 SVGIG (reference sequence). The CDR3 DNA reads TGTGCCTGGGGGACAGGGATTCGTAACTATGGCTACACCTTC. Protein: CAWGTGIRNYGYTF.

The table lists this clone with a few counts. The V call is TRBV5-6, the J call TRBJ2-1; D uncertain. V was cut by 1 base and J by 4 bases, with 6 bases left in between. This CDR3 has 13 residues. In germline, CDR1 is SGHDT, CDR2 YYEEEE. The CDR3 nucleotides are TGTGCCAGCAGCTTGTGGTCTTACAATGAGCAGTTCTTC. Encoded protein: CASSLWSYNEQFF.

This clone was seen only a few times. V gene TRBV4-3 combines with J gene TRBJ2-7; D is possibly TRBD1 (7 bases). V was shortened by 0 bases and J by 4 bases, with 10 bases between the two germline ends. The V gene's germline CDR1 is LGHNA and CDR2 YSLEER. The CDR3 has 14 amino acids. In DNA form, the CDR3 reads TGCGCCAGCAGCCAAGACAGGGGGGAATACGAGCAGTACTTC. This translates into CASSQDRGEYEQYF.

The chain links TRBV4-3 to TRBJ2-3, with 8 bases that match TRBD2. Germline V gene lookup returns CDR1 LGHNA and CDR2 YSLEER. The CDR3 is made up of 17 amino acids. V shed 2 bases and J 2 bases; nucleotides not matched to a gene: 9. The DNA of the CDR3 is TGCGCCAGCAGCCAACTGCGGGGGGCGCGGGACACAGATACGCAGTATTTT. It translates to CASSQLRGARDTDTQYF.

The chain carries TRBV29-1 and TRBJ1-3; D perhaps matches TRBD1 (5 bases). The germline V and J ends were trimmed by 1 base and 3 bases, with 16 bases remaining between them. This CDR3 is built from 16 residues. Germline V lookup: CDR1 SQVTM, CDR2 ANQGSEA. The CDR3: CSVEAQKGPFGNTIYF. CDR3 in DNA: TGCAGCGTTGAAGCTCAGAAGGGACCCTTTGGAAACACCATATATTTT.

The chain links TRBV19 to TRBJ2-1; 8 bases are shared with TRBD2. Unmatched junction bases numbered 10, after V lost 9 bases and J lost 6 bases. The CDR3 is 14 amino acids. CDR1 is LNHDA, CDR2 SQIVND, per germline (reference sequence). DNA of the CDR3: TGTGCCAGCAACCTCGGGGGGGTAGGCAATGAGCAGTTCTTC. Translating it yields CASNLGGVGNEQFF.

This clone was picked up a small number of times. The rearrangement links TRBV30 to TRBJ1-5; 7 bases agree with TRBD1. Looked up from germline, CDR1 is GTSNPN and CDR2 is SVGIG (reference sequence). V shed 2 bases, J shed 7 bases, and the junction held 8 bases outside the gene matches. The CDR3 totals 14 residues. The CDR3 spells CAWSLGGRGQPQHF. CDR3 sequence (DNA): TGTGCCTGGAGTCTAGGGGGCCGGGGACAGCCCCAGCATTTT. The full variable domain, rest sourced from reference TRBV30 and TRBJ1-5, is SQTIHQWPATLVQPVGSPLSLECTVEGTSNPNLYWYRQAAGRGLQLLFYSVGIGQISSEVPQNLSASRPQDRQFILSSKKLLLSDSGFYLCAWSLGGRGQPQHFGDGTRLSIL.

Only a few counts were recorded for this clone. V usage is TRBV25-1 and J usage is TRBJ1-2, with 7 bases identical to TRBD1. The CDR3 extends over 14 amino acids. Germline CDR1 MGHDK, CDR2 SYGVNS. V was clipped by 8 bases and J by 2 bases; unmatched bases: 8. CDR3 amino acids: CASGGAQGNYGYTF. CDR3 DNA: TGTGCCAGCGGGGGCGCACAGGGGAACTATGGCTACACCTTC.

This clone has a handful of counts. V and J are TRBV15 and TRBJ2-7, with unresolved D. The CDR3 length is 13 residues. In germline, CDR1 is LNHNV, CDR2 YYDKDF (reference sequence). V dropped 3 bases and J dropped 6 bases, with 12 bases sitting between them. The CDR3: CATSSSATGEQYF. DNA for the CDR3: TGTGCCACCAGCAGTTCGGCGACCGGCGAGCAGTACTTC. Full variable domain (missing parts from reference TRBV15 and TRBJ2-7): DAMVIQNPRYQVTQFGKPVTLSCSQTLNHNVMYWYQQKSSQAPKLLFHYYDKDFNNEADTPDNFQSRRPNTSFCFLDIRSPGLGDTAMYLCATSSSATGEQYFGPGTRLTVT.

The chain uses TRBV29-1 and TRBJ1-2, with a possible D match to TRBD1 (5 bases). V was pared by 7 bases and J by 3 bases, with 15 bases between. The length of the CDR3 is 13 residues. Germline CDR1 reads SQVTM; CDR2 reads ANQGSEA. The CDR3 is CSAQTEADYGYTF. The CDR3 DNA follows: TGCAGCGCACAGACAGAAGCTGACTATGGCTACACCTTC.

The V call is TRBV5-1, the J call TRBJ1-1; the D is unclear. The germline V gene has CDR1 SGHRS and CDR2 YFSETQ. The length of the CDR3 is 13 residues. With 4 bases removed from V and 0 bases from J, the gap between germline ends came to 7 bases. CDR3 nucleotides: TGCGCCAGCAGCCACAACATGAACACTGAAGCTTTCTTT. Its protein is CASSHNMNTEAFF.

This CDR3 reads CASSPTIGNQPQHF. The CDR3 bases are TGTGCCAGTAGCCCGACGATCGGCAATCAGCCCCAGCATTTT. The genes are TRBV19 and TRBJ1-5; no firm D call. CDR1 is LNHDA and CDR2 is SQIVND in the germline V gene (reference sequence). V lost 6 bases and J 2 bases, leaving 11 bases between the germline ends. The CDR3 has 14 amino acids.

In this sample, this clone turned up a few times. The genes are TRBV2 and TRBJ1-1; no clear D gene. This CDR3 contains 12 residues. From germline, CDR1 is SNHLY and CDR2 FYNNEI. V lost 6 bases, J lost 0 bases, and 5 bases lay in between. For the CDR3, the DNA is TGTGCCAGCAGAAGGATGAACACTGAAGCTTTCTTT. Its protein is CASRRMNTEAFF. The whole variable domain, filled in from reference TRBV2 and TRBJ1-1, reads EPEVTQTPSHQVTQMGQEVILRCVPISNHLYFYWYRQILGQKVEFLVSFYNNEISEKSEIFDDQFSVERPDGSNFTLKIRSTKLEDSAMYFCASRRMNTEAFFGQGTRLTVV.

The gene calls are TRBV7-9 and TRBJ1-2; D perhaps matches TRBD1 (5 bases). The CDR3 spans 14 residues. Trimming removed 4 bases at V and 8 bases at J, with 17 bases between. Germline V CDR1 and CDR2: SEHNR, FQNEAQ (reference sequence). The CDR3 sequence is CASSSRQNAGGYTF. In DNA form, the CDR3 reads TGTGCCAGCAGCTCCCGACAGAATGCTGGCGGCTACACCTTC. The full variable domain, in which reference TRBV7-9 and TRBJ1-2 provide the parts outside the CDR3, is DTGVSQNPRHKITKRGQNVTFRCDPISEHNRLYWYRQTLGQGPEFLTYFQNEAQLEKSRLLSDRFSAERPKGSFSTLEIQRTEQGDSAMYLCASSSRQNAGGYTFGSGTRLTVV.

The table lists this clone with a few counts. The chain employs TRBV2 and TRBJ1-2; D not resolved. V was trimmed by 3 bases and J by 3 bases, leaving 20 bases between them. This CDR3 region has 17 residues. Germline V gene data show CDR1 as SNHLY and CDR2 as FYNNEI. CDR3 residues: CASSDPSAATADYGYTF. Written as DNA, the CDR3 is TGTGCCAGCAGTGACCCATCTGCGGCGACCGCGGACTATGGCTACACCTTC.

The genes are TRBV7-6 and TRBJ2-1; D is ambiguous. The CDR3 length is 14 residues. The V end lost 4 bases, the J end lost 9 bases, and 16 bases lay between the germline ends. Germline values: CDR1 SGHVS, CDR2 FNYEAQ. The chain's CDR3 is CASSSHLSSVEQFF. The DNA of the CDR3 is TGTGCCAGCAGCTCTCATCTCTCCAGCGTTGAGCAGTTCTTC.

V and J are TRBV13 and TRBJ1-1; perhaps TRBD1 as D (5 bases). Germline loops: CDR1 PRHDT, CDR2 FYEKMQ (reference sequence). This CDR3 spans 15 amino acids. The V and J ends lost 7 bases and 0 bases respectively, with 15 bases between them. This CDR3 reads CASTQAGHMNTEAFF. CDR3 bases: TGTGCCAGCACTCAGGCGGGGCACATGAACACTGAAGCTTTCTTT. The whole variable domain, filled in from reference TRBV13 and TRBJ1-1, reads AAGVIQSPRHLIKEKRETATLKCYPIPRHDTVYWYQQGPGQDPQFLISFYEKMQSDKGSIPDRFSAQQFSDYHSELNMSSLELGDSALYFCASTQAGHMNTEAFFGQGTRLTVV.

The CDR3, as DNA: TGTGCCAGCAGCCCTCGAAGATCCAACTATGGCTACACCTTC. It encodes CASSPRRSNYGYTF. The V gene is TRBV27, the J gene TRBJ1-2; no firm D call. The CDR3 is 14 amino acids. Germline V lookup: CDR1 MNHEY, CDR2 SMNVEV (reference sequence). The V and J ends lost 6 bases and 2 bases respectively, with 13 bases between them.

J is TRBJ1-2 and V is TRBV30; no reliable D call. This CDR3 is 11 amino acids long. Between the trimmed V and J ends, which lost 2 bases and 8 bases, there was a span of 9 bases. CDR1 and CDR2 (germline): GTSNPN, SVGIG (reference sequence). Written as DNA, the CDR3 is TGTGCCTGGAGTCCCATCGACGGCTACACCTTC. It encodes CAWSPIDGYTF.

J is TRBJ1-2 and V is TRBV29-1; TRBD1 matches 7 bases. J was trimmed by 8 bases and V by 8 bases; bases with no gene match: 11. CDR1 and CDR2 from the germline V gene are SQVTM and ANQGSEA. CDR3 length: 12 residues. For the CDR3, the DNA is TGCAGCCTAGAGAGTGAGACAGGGGGCTACACCTTC. Amino acid sequence: CSLESETGGYTF.

V gene TRBV13 combines with J gene TRBJ1-1; 7 bases are a match to TRBD1. V trimming: 3 bases; J trimming: 1 base; junction bases outside the gene matches: 5. Germline V CDR1 and CDR2: PRHDT, FYEKMQ (reference sequence). This CDR3 spans 15 amino acids. CDR3: CASSFTGDPNTEAFF. As DNA, the CDR3 is TGTGCCAGCAGCTTTACAGGGGACCCGAACACTGAAGCTTTCTTT.

The J gene is TRBJ2-1, the V gene TRBV29-1; 10 bases are a match to TRBD1. CDR3 length equals 16 residues. CDR1 is SQVTM, CDR2 ANQGSEA, per germline. Trimming removed 0 bases from V and 2 bases from J; junction bases left unmatched: 4. This chain's CDR3 is CSVEDLGTGAYNEQFF. CDR3 sequence (DNA): TGCAGCGTTGAAGATCTCGGGACAGGGGCCTACAATGAGCAGTTCTTC.

The V gene is TRBV10-2, the J gene TRBJ2-2; D might be TRBD1 (6 bases). CDR1 WSHSY and CDR2 SAAADI come from the germline V gene. V lost 6 bases and J 6 bases, leaving 11 bases between the germline ends. The length of the CDR3 is 13 residues. CDR3 residues: CASSTGLAGELFF. The CDR3 DNA reads TGCGCCAGCAGCACAGGGTTAGCCGGGGAGCTGTTTTTT.

The chain employs TRBV2 and TRBJ2-7; D is ambiguous. This CDR3 is 12 amino acids long. Germline lookup yields CDR1 SNHLY and CDR2 FYNNEI. Trimming stripped 3 bases from V and 2 bases from J, with 5 bases between. CDR3 nucleotide sequence: TGTGCCAGCAGTGATGGGGCCTACGAGCAGTACTTC. Translated: CASSDGAYEQYF.

The table lists this clone with a few counts. The J gene is TRBJ1-2, the V gene TRBV7-9; 8 bases match TRBD1. The V gene end was trimmed by 6 bases and the J gene end by 10 bases; junction bases not matched to a gene: 4. Per germline, CDR1 SEHNR and CDR2 FQNEAQ (reference sequence). The CDR3 totals 11 residues. Written as DNA, the CDR3 is TGTGCCAGCAGTCAGGGACAGGACTACACCTTC. Translation: CASSQGQDYTF. The full variable domain, completed using reference TRBV7-9 and TRBJ1-2, is DTGVSQNPRHKITKRGQNVTFRCDPISEHNRLYWYRQTLGQGPEFLTYFQNEAQLEKSRLLSDRFSAERPKGSFSTLEIQRTEQGDSAMYLCASSQGQDYTFGSGTRLTVV.

V is TRBV5-1 and J is TRBJ2-2, with D perhaps matching TRBD1 or TRBD2 (6 bases each). Germline CDR1 reads SGHRS; CDR2 reads YFSETQ. Trimming pared 0 bases from V and 9 bases from J, leaving 12 bases between. The CDR3 extends over 14 amino acids. CDR3 residues: CASSLVSGGRELFF. CDR3 bases: TGCGCCAGCAGCTTGGTCTCCGGGGGCCGGGAGCTGTTTTTT.

This sequence joins TRBV9 and TRBJ1-1, with unresolved D. The germline V gene encodes CDR1 SGDLS and CDR2 YYNGEE. V was clipped by 4 bases and J by 5 bases, with 9 bases between them. The CDR3 has 12 amino acids. The CDR3 sequence: CASSRGNTEAFF. CDR3 DNA: TGTGCCAGCAGCAGAGGGAATACTGAAGCTTTCTTT.